Each of the 28 T cell receptor beta chains below was sequenced from the same sample in a study of cytomegalovirus exposure and HLA in healthy donors (dated by TCRdb to the late 2010s). The library was obtained by the immunoSEQ multiplex PCR assay. For the multiplex PCR, a mixture combining 60 forward primers for TCR Vbeta segments and 13 reverse primers for TCR Jbeta segments was used. The immuneACCESS repertoire file appears here via TCRdb, limited to in-frame rearrangements. These files lack a portion of the clones; in checked studies, under half of the deficit traces to unresolved V genes, and the cause of the others is not known. The sample table contains 95,000 to 150,000 clones; only one count was recorded for under 90% of them. Approximately 3.8% of the sample goes to the ten largest clones. Sample: PBMCs. All receptors derive from a middle-aged woman in good health and CMV-seropositive.

The chain carries TRBV2 and TRBJ2-5; 11 positions match TRBD2. Germline trimming cut 3 bases from V and 5 bases from J; bases unmatched to any gene: 8. The CDR3 loop spans 16 amino acids. Germline values: CDR1 SNHLY, CDR2 FYNNEI. The CDR3 here is CASSDTGLAGSETQYF. CDR3 bases: TGTGCCAGCAGTGACACAGGACTAGCGGGCTCGGAGACCCAGTACTTC.

This clone appeared once. The genes are TRBV4-3 and TRBJ2-7; D may be TRBD1 (5 bases). The CDR3 runs to 16 residues. Per germline, CDR1 LGHNA and CDR2 YSLEER. With 0 bases removed from V and 0 bases from J, the gap between germline ends came to 12 bases. This chain's CDR3 is CASSQDLADSSYEQYF. The CDR3 coding sequence is TGCGCCAGCAGCCAAGATCTGGCAGACAGCTCCTACGAGCAGTACTTC.

DNA for the CDR3: TGTGCCAGCAGTTACGGGCCCTACAATGAGCAGTTCTTC. This gives the protein CASSYGPYNEQFF. The rearrangement links TRBV6-5 to TRBJ2-1; no definite D call. Germline V gene data show CDR1 as MNHEY and CDR2 as SVGAGI. This CDR3 comprises 13 residues. Trimming left V 2 bases short and J 2 bases short, with 4 bases between.

V and J are TRBV5-1 and TRBJ2-2, with no clear D. CDR1 and CDR2 (germline): SGHRS, YFSETQ. V was pared by 1 base and J by 2 bases, with 9 bases between. This CDR3 comprises 15 residues. CDR3 sequence: CASSLNRHNTGELFF. CDR3 sequence (DNA): TGCGCCAGCAGCTTGAACAGACATAACACCGGGGAGCTGTTTTTT.

The rearrangement joins TRBV7-3 to TRBJ2-1; no clear D. Trimming shortened V by 4 bases and J by 7 bases, and 11 bases separated the two germline ends. CDR1 is SGHTA and CDR2 is FQGTGA in the germline V gene. CDR3 length equals 13 residues. The CDR3 DNA sequence: TGTGCCAGCAGCTCACCACTACGGAATGAGCAGTTCTTC. Amino acids: CASSSPLRNEQFF.

J is TRBJ2-7 and V is TRBV7-6; D gene unclear. The V end lost 4 bases, the J end lost 2 bases, and 15 bases lay between the germline ends. CDR3 length: 15 amino acids. CDR1 is SGHVS and CDR2 is FNYEAQ in the germline V gene. The CDR3: CASSSSEEVPYEQYF. As DNA, the CDR3 is TGTGCCAGCAGCTCTTCCGAAGAGGTACCCTACGAGCAGTACTTC.

This chain connects TRBV9 to TRBJ1-1; D is uncertain. The length of the CDR3 is 15 residues. CDR1 SGDLS and CDR2 YYNGEE come from the germline V gene. V shed 0 bases and J shed 1 base, with 10 bases lying between them. The CDR3 region is CASSVGVNGNTEAFF. In nucleotides, the CDR3 is TGTGCCAGCAGCGTAGGTGTAAACGGGAACACTGAAGCTTTCTTT.

V usage is TRBV7-8 and J usage is TRBJ2-5; maybe TRBD1 (5 bases). The CDR3 consists of 16 residues. The germline gives CDR1 SGHVS, CDR2 FQNEAQ. Trimming took 1 base from V and 5 from J, leaving 17 bases between them. For the CDR3, the DNA is TGTGCCAGCAGCTTAGGTTTGACAGATTTTCAGGAGACCCAGTACTTC. This translates into CASSLGLTDFQETQYF. Complete variable domain (other parts from reference TRBV7-8 and TRBJ2-5): GAGVSQSPRYKVAKRGQDVALRCDPISGHVSLFWYQQALGQGPEFLTYFQNEAQLDKSGLPSDRFFAERPEGSVSTLKIQRTQQEDSAVYLCASSLGLTDFQETQYFGPGTRLLVL.

The CDR3 loop reads CASSLPGPGEKLFF. The DNA for the CDR3 is TGCGCCAGCAGCCTCCCAGGGCCTGGGGAAAAACTGTTTTTT. The chain links TRBV4-1 to TRBJ1-4; maybe TRBD1 (5 bases). V gave up 4 bases and J gave up 8 bases, with 14 bases separating them. This CDR3 spans 14 amino acids. Germline V CDR1 and CDR2: MGHRA, YSYEKL.

The chain uses TRBV30 and TRBJ2-7, with 12 bases lining up with TRBD1. The CDR3 is 15 amino acids. From germline, CDR1 is GTSNPN and CDR2 SVGIG (reference sequence). Germline trimming cut 0 bases from V and 4 bases from J; bases unmatched to any gene: 4. The CDR3 DNA sequence: TGTGCCTGGAGTGTAGGGACAGGGGGCCGTTACGAGCAGTACTTC. Its protein is CAWSVGTGGRYEQYF.

The chain recombines TRBV27 with TRBJ2-7; 8 nucleotides agree with TRBD2. V lost 10 bases, J lost 0 bases, and 8 bases stayed unmatched. The CDR3 runs 14 residues. The V gene's germline CDR1 is MNHEY and CDR2 SMNVEV (reference sequence). The CDR3 loop is CATRLAPYSYEQYF. The CDR3 DNA is TGTGCCACCAGACTAGCGCCATACTCCTACGAGCAGTACTTC.

This sequence joins TRBV9 and TRBJ2-2, with 7 bases lining up with TRBD1. Germline V lookup: CDR1 SGDLS, CDR2 YYNGEE. The CDR3 contains 15 residues. V gave up 4 bases and J gave up 0 bases; unmatched junction bases: 3. CDR3 bases: TGTGCCAGCAGCAGGACAGGCCCGAACACCGGGGAGCTGTTTTTT. Amino acid sequence: CASSRTGPNTGELFF.

This chain uses TRBV7-9 with TRBJ1-3; D uncertain. Deletions cut 11 bases from V and 2 bases from J, with 13 bases between. The CDR3 sequence is 13 residues long. Germline V gene sequence: CDR1 SEHNR, CDR2 FQNEAQ (reference sequence). CDR3 sequence: CAGGGLTGNTIYF. CDR3 coding DNA: TGTGCCGGAGGCGGGTTAACTGGAAACACCATATATTTT.

Regarding this clone: Other DNA sequences in the same sample also yield this CDR3. V gene TRBV6-4 combines with J gene TRBJ2-1; 10 bases align to TRBD2. V was clipped by 0 bases and J by 7 bases; unmatched bases: 6. This CDR3 has 16 residues. Germline lookup yields CDR1 MRHNA and CDR2 SNTAGT. The CDR3 region is CASSDSVASGSNEQFF. The CDR3 region has the DNA TGTGCCAGCAGTGACTCGGTAGCTAGCGGGAGTAATGAGCAGTTCTTC.

V is TRBV7-2 and J is TRBJ1-5; 8 positions agree with TRBD1. Germline trimming cut 5 bases from V and 6 bases from J; bases unmatched to any gene: 9. There are 15 residues in the CDR3. The germline V gene has CDR1 SGHTA and CDR2 FQGNSA. CDR3 DNA sequence: TGTGCCAGCAGCAAAGCAGGGGGCGCAGGTCAGCCCCAGCATTTT. Amino acid sequence: CASSKAGGAGQPQHF.

This sequence joins TRBV28 and TRBJ1-2; D might be TRBD1 (5 bases). The CDR3 is 16 residues long. V was clipped by 2 bases and J by 8 bases, with 21 bases between them. Germline CDR1 MDHEN, CDR2 SYDVKM. CDR3 loop: CASSLLPRGGAGGYTF. The CDR3 DNA follows: TGTGCCAGCAGTTTACTCCCTCGCGGAGGGGCAGGGGGCTACACCTTC.

The gene calls are TRBV5-8 and TRBJ2-7; possible D gene TRBD1, 6 bases. The germline V and J ends were trimmed by 5 bases and 6 bases, with 21 bases remaining between them. Germline V CDR1 and CDR2: SGHTS, YDEGEE. The CDR3 is 15 residues long. The CDR3 DNA is TGTGCCAGCAGAGGGTACCGGGACACCTTGTTCGAGCAGTACTTC. Protein sequence: CASRGYRDTLFEQYF.

The chain is built from TRBV27 and TRBJ1-1; D gene ambiguous. This CDR3 has 14 amino acids. Germline CDR1 and CDR2: MNHEY and SMNVEV (reference sequence). V lost 6 bases and J lost 0, with 11 bases in between. The CDR3 DNA sequence: TGTGCCAGCAGAGAAGACTTGATGAACACTGAAGCTTTCTTT. Translating it yields CASREDLMNTEAFF.

The chain combines TRBV14 with TRBJ2-3; tentatively, D is TRBD2 (6 bases). The CDR3 consists of 14 residues. The V end lost 5 bases, the J end lost 7 bases, and 16 bases lay between the germline ends. The V gene's germline CDR1 is SGHDN and CDR2 FVKESK. Here the CDR3 DNA reads TGTGCCAGCAGCGTAGGCACCGGGGGATATACGCAGTATTTT. As protein: CASSVGTGGYTQYF.

The chain uses TRBV9 and TRBJ1-1; 8 nucleotides line up with TRBD1. This CDR3 is 13 amino acids long. Germline V gene lookup returns CDR1 SGDLS and CDR2 YYNGEE. The V segment lost 3 bases and the J segment 7 bases; nucleotides outside the gene matches: 5. The DNA for the CDR3 is TGTGCCAGCAGCGGTACAGGGGGAAGTGAAGCTTTCTTT. Amino acid sequence: CASSGTGGSEAFF.

The chain combines TRBV21-1 with TRBJ2-1; the table's D call of TRBD2 was not tested on the DNA. TRBV21-1 is classified as a pseudogene. The length of the CDR3 is 17 residues. The CDR3 spells CASSKHKAGGAVNEQFF. In nucleotides, the CDR3 is TGTGCCAGCAGCAAACACAAAGCGGGAGGAGCGGTGAATGAGCAGTTCTTC.

The rearrangement links TRBV6-1 to TRBJ2-5, with 7 positions matching TRBD2. This CDR3 has 12 amino acids. The germline V gene encodes CDR1 MNHNS and CDR2 SASEGT. The junction had 3 bases not matched to a gene; V was cut back by 6 bases and J by 5 bases. Here the CDR3 reads CASRGLGETQYF. CDR3 DNA sequence: TGTGCCAGCAGAGGACTAGGGGAGACCCAGTACTTC.

The table lists this clone with a count of one. The chain links TRBV9 to TRBJ2-6; possible D gene TRBD2, 6 bases. The CDR3 is 18 residues long. The V and J ends lost 3 bases and 0 bases respectively, with 16 bases between them. The V gene's germline CDR1 is SGDLS and CDR2 YYNGEE. The CDR3 sequence is CASSAGLPTVSGANVLTF. The CDR3 DNA reads TGTGCCAGCAGCGCGGGACTCCCGACGGTCTCTGGGGCCAACGTCCTGACTTTC.

This rearrangement joins TRBV15 to TRBJ2-7; weak D call: TRBD2 (6 bases). This CDR3 region has 12 residues. The V end was cut by 8 bases, the J end by 5 bases, with 13 bases between. Germline V lookup: CDR1 LNHNV, CDR2 YYDKDF (reference sequence). This chain's CDR3 is CATPGGDHEQYF. CDR3 nucleotide sequence: TGTGCCACCCCCGGAGGGGATCACGAGCAGTACTTC.

V and J are TRBV11-2 and TRBJ2-3; possible D gene TRBD2, 5 bases. The CDR3 extends over 15 amino acids. Germline CDR1 SGHAT, CDR2 FQNNGV. The ends were cut back, 5 bases at V and 1 base at J, with 13 bases in the middle. The CDR3 DNA follows: TGTGCCAGCAGCCCAGAGAGGGCGGGCACAGATACGCAGTATTTT. This codes for CASSPERAGTDTQYF.

The rearrangement uses TRBV6-1 and TRBJ1-5; 11 bases are shared with TRBD1. Germline trimming cut 6 bases from V and 5 bases from J; bases unmatched to any gene: 6. CDR1 is MNHNS, CDR2 SASEGT, per germline. The CDR3 totals 15 residues. CDR3: CASRQDRGPYQPQHF. DNA of the CDR3: TGTGCCAGCAGACAGGACAGGGGGCCTTATCAGCCCCAGCATTTT.

The chain combines TRBV29-1 with TRBJ2-7, with D perhaps matching TRBD2 (6 bases). The CDR3 spans 12 residues. Germline CDR1 and CDR2: SQVTM and ANQGSEA. V dropped 4 bases and J dropped 7 bases, with 14 bases sitting between them. CDR3 in DNA: TGCAGCGTTGGGAGGGAGGTGGGGGAGCAGTACTTC. It translates to CSVGREVGEQYF.

The gene calls are TRBV18 and TRBJ2-5, with 7 bases that match TRBD1. The V gene end was trimmed by 6 bases and the J gene end by 2 bases; junction bases not matched to a gene: 6. The germline V gene encodes CDR1 KGHSH and CDR2 LQKENI. The CDR3 is 14 residues long. CDR3 protein: CASSELRGQETQYF. The CDR3 nucleotides are TGTGCCAGCTCCGAACTCAGGGGGCAAGAGACCCAGTACTTC.